The T cell receptor beta chain described here comes from a study of identical twins. This clonotype has more than one count but fewer than ten. Its antigen remains unidentified. General study points: Cross-sectional statistical analysis, not tracking of the same donors, underpinned the conclusions. Out-of-frame sharing of TCR alpha in monozygotic twins was underestimated by models.

Germline CDR1 LGHDT, CDR2 YNNKEL (reference sequence). V lost 1 base and J 9 bases, leaving 12 bases between the germline ends. The CDR3 spans 13 residues. A universal primer site came from template switching; cDNA carried unique molecular identifiers. MiXCR was run by TCRdb on the 5' RACE reads, yielding one entry per CDR3 protein. The table includes over 500,000 distinct CDR3 sequences, around 20% detected once. The same specimen was also included in a second study, on T cells expressing NK-cell markers. Turning to that study: Repertoires of TCR beta were obtained from T cells sorted as CD3+CD56+NKG2C+, CD3+CD56+NKG2C- and CD3+CD56-NKG2C+.

V and J are TRBV3-1 and TRBJ2-5; maybe TRBD2 (5 bases). The sequencing input was CD4+ T cells sorted from blood. The origin of this receptor is a woman younger than 30 in good health. In DNA form, the CDR3 reads TGTGCCAGCAGCCAAGGCCGGGATCGGGCCCAGTACTTC. It is translated as CASSQGRDRAQYF.